The source of this T cell receptor beta chain is a study of blood T cell repertoires in COVID-19. There are 15 residues in the CDR3. Trimming took 5 bases from V and 2 from J; bases not matched to a gene: 8. Per the germline V gene, CDR1 is PRHDT and CDR2 is FYEKMQ (reference sequence). In the authors' methods: Counts of nucleated cells, estimated from reference gene primer amplification, were obtained. TCRdb keeps only in-frame clones here, not all; method: immunoSEQ multiplex PCR. D and trimming were read from the DNA, whereas the V and J calls and clone size are those reported in that table. In the table there are 300,000 to 400,000 clones, approximately 91% of which are singletons.

This TCR was sampled from a man aged 60-69 years who had recovered from COVID-19. The J gene is TRBJ2-7, the V gene TRBV13, with 8 positions matching TRBD1. The specimen sequenced was PBMCs or T cells enriched from blood (not recorded which). Here the CDR3 DNA reads TGTGCCAGCAGCGTTACCGGGACAGGCGCCTACGAGCAGTACTTC. Amino acids: CASSVTGTGAYEQYF.